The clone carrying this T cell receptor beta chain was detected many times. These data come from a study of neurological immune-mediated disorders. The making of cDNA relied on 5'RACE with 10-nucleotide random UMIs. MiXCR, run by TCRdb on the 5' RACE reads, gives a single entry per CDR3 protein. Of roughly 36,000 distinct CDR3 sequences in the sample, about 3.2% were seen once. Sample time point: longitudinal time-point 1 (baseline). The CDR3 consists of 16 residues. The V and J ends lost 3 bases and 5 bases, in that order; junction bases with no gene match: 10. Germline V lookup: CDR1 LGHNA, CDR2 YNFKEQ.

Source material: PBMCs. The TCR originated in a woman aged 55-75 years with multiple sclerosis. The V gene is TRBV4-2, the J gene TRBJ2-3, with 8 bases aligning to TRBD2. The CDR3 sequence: CASSHDMVRGGDTQYF. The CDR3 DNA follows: TGTGCCAGCAGCCATGATATGGTCCGGGGGGGAGATACGCAGTATTTT.